The clone carrying this TCR beta chain has only a few counts. Its antigen remains unidentified. TCRdb processed the RT-PCR reads anew with MiXCR; each CDR3 protein has one entry. The sample gives a few hundred thousand distinct CDR3 sequences, about 14% of which show up once; around 10% is in the top ten. This specimen belongs to a study of response to subunit inactivated influenza vaccine. Study-wide results and limits: Researchers suggested that each seasonal influenza vaccination recruits few new T cells.

This CDR3 spans 18 amino acids. V lost 4 bases and J lost 0, with 19 bases in between. The germline V gene has CDR1 MDHEN and CDR2 SYDVKM. The receptor's source is a man aged 45 to 65 who received an inactivated influenza vaccine. This specimen consisted of PBMCs from blood, obtained roughly 12 days after vaccination. The chain uses TRBV28 and TRBJ2-1; unclear D gene. CDR3 in amino acids: CASSSPIGRSSSYNEQFF. For the CDR3, the DNA is TGTGCCAGCAGTTCACCTATCGGGCGGTCGAGCTCCTACAATGAGCAGTTCTTC.